The sequence of this T cell receptor beta chain was determined in a study of shared clonotypes between healthy human individuals. Overall study findings and caveats: Clonotypes that were shared across a handful of donors made up roughly 5% of naive CD4 clonotypes.

The table came from immunoSEQ multiplex PCR; TCRdb's copy has only in-frame clones and leaves some out. The sample holds almost 750,000 clones; over 55% are singletons and the top ten take under 2%. A remark on this clone: The target antigen is unknown.

Trimming removed 4 bases from V and 3 bases from J, with 13 bases in between. The CDR3 is made up of 15 amino acids. Germline CDR1 reads SGDLS; CDR2 reads YYNGEE. The specimen sequenced was memory CD4+ T cells sorted from blood. Regarding subset: CD45RA-negative fraction. The source is a woman aged 25 to 39 in good health. V and J are TRBV9 and TRBJ1-4, with no clear D. In DNA, the CDR3 is TGTGCCAGCAGCCCCGTGACGGAATCTAATGAAAAACTGTTTTTT. The encoded protein is CASSPVTESNEKLFF.